These T cell receptor beta chains were read from a single sample in a study of blood T cell repertoires in COVID-19. Libraries were prepared by immunoSEQ multiplex PCR; TCRdb keeps only in-frame clonotypes and omits some of them. The table shows some 90,000 clones, with over 70% occurring only once. The source material was peripheral blood. The receptors here all came from a human donor in a cohort sampled during active COVID-19. CDR3s include the opening cysteine and the closing phenylalanine or tryptophan. The order of the fields is J gene, V gene, clone size, D gene, CDR3 DNA, CDR3 protein. The D gene is left open where the match is weak. Clone size is not always given. Where it is, it says once, few, many or a class for expanded clones.

TRBJ1-2 | TRBV6-4 | . | . | TGTGCCAGCAGTGCTGGGAGGCCCTATGGCTACACCTTC | CASSAGRPYGYTF
TRBJ2-7 | TRBV29-1 | . | . | TGCAGCGTCTCACAAGTGAACAGGAACTCCTACGAGCAGTACTTC | CSVSQVNRNSYEQYF
TRBJ2-5 | TRBV5-4 | . | TRBD2 | TGTGCCAGCAGCTTGGGTGCCGGGACTAGGGGAGAGACCCAGTACTTC | CASSLGAGTRGETQYF
TRBJ2-1 | TRBV19 | . | TRBD2 | TGTGCCAGTAGTATAGGGGCTAGCGGGTACTACAATGAGCAGTTCTTC | CASSIGASGYYNEQFF
TRBJ2-7 | TRBV3-1/TRBV3-2 | . | . | TGTGCCAGCAGCCAAATTACGGGGGAGCAGTACTTC | CASSQITGEQYF
TRBJ1-2 | TRBV7-2 | . | . | TGTGCCAGCAGCCTTACAGGTCTGACGGGCTACACCTTC | CASSLTGLTGYTF
TRBJ2-7 | TRBV28 | . | TRBD2 | TGTGCCAGCAGTTTCGCGGGAGACCCTTACGAGCAGTACTTC | CASSFAGDPYEQYF
TRBJ2-6 | TRBV28 | once | TRBD2 | TGTGCCACCGTCGAGCATCGGGGGGGCTCTGGGGCCAACGTCCTGACTTTC | CATVEHRGGSGANVLTF
TRBJ2-3 | TRBV7-9 | . | TRBD1 | TGTGCCAGCAGCCATACCGGGACAGGGACAGATACGCAGTATTTT | CASSHTGTGTDTQYF
TRBJ2-7 | TRBV28 | . | . | TGTGCCAGCAGTTTATGGTTGCGGGAGCAGTACTTC | CASSLWLREQYF
TRBJ1-5 | TRBV10-3 | few | . | TGTGCCATCAGCCCCTCCCCGGACATGCTTCAGCCCCAGCATTTT | CAISPSPDMLQPQHF
TRBJ1-4 | TRBV6-5 | . | TRBD1 | TGTGCCAGCAGTTACCTAACCGGACAGGGGGTGTTTTTT | CASSYLTGQGVFF
TRBJ1-4 | TRBV18 | . | . | TGTGCCAGCTGTACCACCGGCAAGCGGGAAAAACTGTTTTTT | CASCTTGKREKLFF
TRBJ2-7 | TRBV18 | . | TRBD2 | TGTGCCAGCTCACCGGGACTAGCGGGGGCCGCCTACGAGCAGTACTTC | CASSPGLAGAAYEQYF
TRBJ1-5 | TRBV6-5 | . | . | TGTGCCAGCAGTTTAACAGGGAGGGAGCCCCAGCATTTT | CASSLTGREPQHF
TRBJ2-7 | TRBV19 | few | . | TGTGCCAGTAGTCAAACCCCCAGGGCTCTCGAGCAGTACTTC | CASSQTPRALEQYF
TRBJ2-7 | TRBV5-1 | . | TRBD1 | TGCGCCAGCAGCTCGGCGGGACAGGGATTGTCCTACGAGCAGTACTTC | CASSSAGQGLSYEQYF
TRBJ2-7 | TRBV11-2 | . | TRBD1 | TGTGCCAGCAGCTTAGATTGGGACAGAGTCTACGAGCAGTACTTC | CASSLDWDRVYEQYF
TRBJ1-1 | TRBV5-1 | . | . | TGCGCCAGCAGTCTCAGGGACACTGAAGCTTTCTTT | CASSLRDTEAFF
TRBJ1-2 | TRBV6-5 | . | TRBD1 | TGTGCCAGCAGTTACTCCGGACAGGTCGACTATGGCTACACCTTC | CASSYSGQVDYGYTF
TRBJ2-7 | TRBV19 | few | TRBD1 | TGTGCCAGTAGTTCCTTAGGGACAGGGGCCTTCTACGAGCAGTACTTC | CASSSLGTGAFYEQYF
TRBJ1-1 | TRBV2 | few | TRBD1 | TGTGCCAGCGGGGGACAGGGGGCGTTTCAAGCTTTCTTT | CASGGQGAFQAFF